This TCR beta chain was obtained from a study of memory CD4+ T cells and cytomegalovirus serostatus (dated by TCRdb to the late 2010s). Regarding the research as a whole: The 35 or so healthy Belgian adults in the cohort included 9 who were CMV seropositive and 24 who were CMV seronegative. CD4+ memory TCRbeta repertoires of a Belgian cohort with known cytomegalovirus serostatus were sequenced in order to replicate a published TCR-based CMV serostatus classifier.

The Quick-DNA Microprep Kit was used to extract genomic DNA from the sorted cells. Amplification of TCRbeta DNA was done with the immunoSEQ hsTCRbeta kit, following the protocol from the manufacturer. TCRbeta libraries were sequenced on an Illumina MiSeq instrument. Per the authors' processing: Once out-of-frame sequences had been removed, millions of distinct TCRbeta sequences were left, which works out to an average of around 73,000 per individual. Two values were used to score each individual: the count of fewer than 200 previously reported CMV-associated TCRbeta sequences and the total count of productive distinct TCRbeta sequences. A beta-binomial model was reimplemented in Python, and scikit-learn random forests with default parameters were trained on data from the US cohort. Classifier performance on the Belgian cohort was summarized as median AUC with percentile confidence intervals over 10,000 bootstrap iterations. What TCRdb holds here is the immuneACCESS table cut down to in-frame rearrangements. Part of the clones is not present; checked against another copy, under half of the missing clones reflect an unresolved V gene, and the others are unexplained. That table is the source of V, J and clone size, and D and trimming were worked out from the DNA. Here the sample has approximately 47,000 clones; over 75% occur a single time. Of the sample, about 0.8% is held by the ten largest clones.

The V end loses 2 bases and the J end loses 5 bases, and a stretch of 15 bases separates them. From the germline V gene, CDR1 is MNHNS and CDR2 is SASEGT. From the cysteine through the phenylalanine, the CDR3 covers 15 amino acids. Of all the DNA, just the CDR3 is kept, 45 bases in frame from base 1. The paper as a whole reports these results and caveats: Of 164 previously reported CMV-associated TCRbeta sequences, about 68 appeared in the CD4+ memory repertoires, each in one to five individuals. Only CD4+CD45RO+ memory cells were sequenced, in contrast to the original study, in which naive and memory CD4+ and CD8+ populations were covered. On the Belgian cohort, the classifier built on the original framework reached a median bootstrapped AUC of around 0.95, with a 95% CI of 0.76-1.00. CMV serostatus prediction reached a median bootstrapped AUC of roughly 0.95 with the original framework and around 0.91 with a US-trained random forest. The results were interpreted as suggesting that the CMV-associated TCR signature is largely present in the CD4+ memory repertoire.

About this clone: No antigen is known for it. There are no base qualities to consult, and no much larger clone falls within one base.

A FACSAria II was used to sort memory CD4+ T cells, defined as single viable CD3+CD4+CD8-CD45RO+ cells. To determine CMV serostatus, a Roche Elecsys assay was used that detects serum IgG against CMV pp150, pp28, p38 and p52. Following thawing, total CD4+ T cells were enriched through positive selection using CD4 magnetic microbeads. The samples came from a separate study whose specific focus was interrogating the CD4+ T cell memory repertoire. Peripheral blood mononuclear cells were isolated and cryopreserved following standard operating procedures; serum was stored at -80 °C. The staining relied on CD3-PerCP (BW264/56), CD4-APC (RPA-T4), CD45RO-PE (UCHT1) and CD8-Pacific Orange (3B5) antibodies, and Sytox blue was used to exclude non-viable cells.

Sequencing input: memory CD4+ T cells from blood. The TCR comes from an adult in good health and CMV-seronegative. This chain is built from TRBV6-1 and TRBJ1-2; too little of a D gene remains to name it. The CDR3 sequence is CASSETLSFGYGYTF. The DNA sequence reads TGTGCCAGCAGTGAAACCCTGTCTTTCGGATATGGCTACACCTTC.